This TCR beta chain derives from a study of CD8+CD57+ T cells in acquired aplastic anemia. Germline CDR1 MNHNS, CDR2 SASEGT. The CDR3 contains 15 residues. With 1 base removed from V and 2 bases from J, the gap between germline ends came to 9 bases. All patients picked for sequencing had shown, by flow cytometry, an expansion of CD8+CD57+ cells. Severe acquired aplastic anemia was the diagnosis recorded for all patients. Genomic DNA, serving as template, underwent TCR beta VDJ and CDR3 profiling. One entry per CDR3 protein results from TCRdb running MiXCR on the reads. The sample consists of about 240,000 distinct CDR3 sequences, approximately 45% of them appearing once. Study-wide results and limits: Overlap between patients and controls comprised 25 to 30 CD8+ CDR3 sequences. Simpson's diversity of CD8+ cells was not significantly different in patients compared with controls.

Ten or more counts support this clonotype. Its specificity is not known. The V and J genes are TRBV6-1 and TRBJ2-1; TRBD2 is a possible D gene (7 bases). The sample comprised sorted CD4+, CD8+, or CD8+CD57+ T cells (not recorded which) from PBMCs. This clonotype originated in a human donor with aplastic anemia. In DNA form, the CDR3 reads TGTGCCAGCAGTGAAGAGGGGGGGGCCTACAATGAGCAGTTCTTC. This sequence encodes CASSEEGGAYNEQFF.